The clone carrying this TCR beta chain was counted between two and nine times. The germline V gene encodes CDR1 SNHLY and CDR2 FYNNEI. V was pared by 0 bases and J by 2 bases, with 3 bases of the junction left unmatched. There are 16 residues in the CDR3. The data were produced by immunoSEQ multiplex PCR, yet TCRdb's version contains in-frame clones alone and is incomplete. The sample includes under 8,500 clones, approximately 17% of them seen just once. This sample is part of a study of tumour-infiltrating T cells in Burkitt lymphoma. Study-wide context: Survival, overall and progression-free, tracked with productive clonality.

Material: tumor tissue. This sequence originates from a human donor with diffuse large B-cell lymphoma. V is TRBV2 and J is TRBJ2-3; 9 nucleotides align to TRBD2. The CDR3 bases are TGTGCCAGCAGTGAAGCGGCGGGAGGGCTCACAGATACGCAGTATTTT. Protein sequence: CASSEAAGGLTDTQYF.